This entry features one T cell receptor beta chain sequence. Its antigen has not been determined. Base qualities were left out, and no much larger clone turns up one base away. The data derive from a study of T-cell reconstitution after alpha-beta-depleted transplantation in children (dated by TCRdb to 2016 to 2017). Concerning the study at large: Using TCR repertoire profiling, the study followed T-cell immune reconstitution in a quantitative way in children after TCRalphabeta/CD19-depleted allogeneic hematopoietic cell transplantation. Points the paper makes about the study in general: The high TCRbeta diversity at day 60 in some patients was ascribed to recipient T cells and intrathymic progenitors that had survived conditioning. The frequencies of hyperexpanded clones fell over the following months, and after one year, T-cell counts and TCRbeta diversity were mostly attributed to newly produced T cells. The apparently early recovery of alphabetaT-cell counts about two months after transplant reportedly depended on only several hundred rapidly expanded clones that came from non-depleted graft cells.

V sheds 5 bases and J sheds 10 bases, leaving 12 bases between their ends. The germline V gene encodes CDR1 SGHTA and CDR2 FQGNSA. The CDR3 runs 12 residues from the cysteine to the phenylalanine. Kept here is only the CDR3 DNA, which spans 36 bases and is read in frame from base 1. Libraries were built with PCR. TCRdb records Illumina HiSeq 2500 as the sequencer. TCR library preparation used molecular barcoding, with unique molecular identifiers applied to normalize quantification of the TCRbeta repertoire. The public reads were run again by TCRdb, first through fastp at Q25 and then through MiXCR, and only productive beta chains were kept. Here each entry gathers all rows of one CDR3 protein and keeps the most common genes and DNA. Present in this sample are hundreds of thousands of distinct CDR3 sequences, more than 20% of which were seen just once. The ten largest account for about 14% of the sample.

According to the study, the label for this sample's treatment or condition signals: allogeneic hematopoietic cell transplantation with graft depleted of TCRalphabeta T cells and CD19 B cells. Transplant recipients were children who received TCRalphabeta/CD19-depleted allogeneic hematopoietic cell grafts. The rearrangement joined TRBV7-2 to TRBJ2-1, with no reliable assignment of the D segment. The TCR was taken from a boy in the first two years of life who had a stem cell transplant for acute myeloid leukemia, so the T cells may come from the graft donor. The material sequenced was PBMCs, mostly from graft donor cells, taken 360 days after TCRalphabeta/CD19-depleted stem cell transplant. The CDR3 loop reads CASSALGREQFF. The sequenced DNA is TGTGCCAGCAGCGCCCTAGGCAGGGAGCAGTTCTTC.